This T cell receptor beta chain was identified in a study of T cells in Graves' hyperthyroidism and ophthalmopathy. Overall study findings and caveats: Peripheral blood also featured most of the thyroid clonotypes expanded above 0.001.

Note on this clonotype: Its antigen remains unidentified. The CDR3 does not close with the conserved phenylalanine or tryptophan, likely indicating a read error. The DNA is omitted, as the CDR3 cannot be located on it reliably, and the CDR3 follows TCRdb's listing.

The hyperthyroidism patients had all been newly diagnosed, and their disease duration was under 2 months. Their ages ranged from 18 to 65 years. Orbital computed tomography, thyroid ultrasound, serum thyroxine and TRAb, and clinical symptoms together informed the diagnoses. Fresh peripheral blood, around 9.3 ml, was the source of the PBMCs. There were TCR beta CDR3 regions amplified from RNA transcripts. Primed by the HTBI set, a first-round RT-PCR was run on the TCR CDR3. In TCRdb, the multiplex PCR reads were re-called with MiXCR into one record per CDR3 protein. The sample has 350,000 to 400,000 distinct CDR3 sequences, over 15% seen once; the top ten hold 3% to 4.5%. The CDR3 has 14 amino acids, counting both end residues. Looked up from germline, CDR1 is PRHDT and CDR2 is FYEKMQ (reference sequence).

The sequenced material came from blood. The chain uses TRBV13 and TRBJ2-5. The origin of this receptor is a woman aged 18-29 years with Graves' hyperthyroidism. CDR3 in amino acids: CASSPSTTQETRYL.